This TCR beta chain was captured in a study of T cells in Graves' hyperthyroidism and ophthalmopathy. Turning to the study itself: Peripheral blood was acquired at first diagnosis, ahead of any therapy whatsoever. Study-wide results and caveats: Ophthalmopathy cases were set apart from stable hyperthyroidism by a 13 V-J model. For ophthalmopathy, model prediction preceded onset by a median roughly 5.9 months.

This clonotype came up many times. Its matching antigen is unknown. Lactation, pregnancy, other autoimmune disease or uncontrolled infection led to exclusion of patients. Trimming removed 2 bases from V and 9 bases from J, with 11 bases in between. Germline CDR1 is SGHTA and CDR2 is FQGTGA. The CDR3 is 14 amino acids. Amplification yielded TCR beta CDR3 regions, with RNA transcripts as the source. First-round RT-PCR with HTBI primers amplified the TCR CDR3 region. One entry per CDR3 protein, called by TCRdb with MiXCR from the multiplex PCR reads. The data contain approximately 870,000 distinct CDR3 sequences, around 39% of them singletons.

This clonotype was sampled from a man aged 18-30 years with Graves' hyperthyroidism. The sample taken for sequencing was blood. The gene calls are TRBV7-3 and TRBJ1-6; D is undetermined. The CDR3 DNA reads as TGTGCCAGCAGCTTAGGAACAGCGGGTTCACCCCTCCACTTT. Encoded protein: CASSLGTAGSPLHF. The entire variable domain, with the rest obtained from reference TRBV7-3 and TRBJ1-6, is as follows: GAGVSQTPSNKVTEKGKYVELRCDPISGHTALYWYRQSLGQGPEFLIYFQGTGAADDSGLPNDRFFAVRPEGSVSTLKIQRTERGDSAVYLCASSLGTAGSPLHFGNGTRLTVT.